The text below deals with one T cell receptor (beta chain). The antigen remains unidentified. CDR1 LNHNV and CDR2 YYDKDF come from the germline V gene (reference sequence). The CDR3 is made up of 15 amino acids. Trimming took 0 bases from V and 3 from J, leaving 9 bases between them. This entry comes from a study of graft-versus-host responses after intestinal transplantation. Findings and limits, study-wide: Detected in recipient marrow were GvH clones, some of which were first observed in ileum or blood.

Here immunoSEQ multiplex PCR was the method, and the copy in TCRdb shows in-frame clones only, minus some. The repertoire holds about 100,000 clones, with about 90% as singletons. This sequence was found in a human donor who was the organ donor for an intestinal transplant. J is TRBJ1-5 and V is TRBV15, with a possible D match to TRBD1 (5 bases). The sample here was unstimulated CD4+ T cells sorted from spleen or lymph node cells, taken before transplant. CDR3 bases: TGTGCCACCAGCAGAGACAGGGCCTACAATCAGCCCCAGCATTTT. Translated, it gives CATSRDRAYNQPQHF.